A single TCR beta chain is shown here with its context. Its specificity is not known. Separate from the roughly 700-subject first cohort, the approximately 120-subject validation cohort was the one that the donors belonged to. This sample is part of a study of cytomegalovirus exposure and HLA in healthy donors. Findings and caveats of the study: Reports showed the classifier diagnosing cytomegalovirus status with high specificity and sensitivity. The tendency of first-cohort TCR clusters to co-occur in the roughly 130 validation repertoires emerged from a later analysis.

Only in-frame clones appear in the TCRdb table, and some are missing; sequencing was by immunoSEQ multiplex PCR. Counted here are some 50,000 clones, approximately 95% occurring once; the ten biggest clones make up 4.5% to 6%. This clonotype originated in a woman between 18 and 29 years old in good health and CMV-seronegative. Sequenced material: PBMCs.

The DNA for the CDR3 is TGTGCCAGTAGTGGTTTGGGACAGGATTCAAATCAGCCCCAGCATTTT. Translated, it gives CASSGLGQDSNQPQHF. The chain is built from TRBV19 and TRBJ1-5; 8 nucleotides agree with TRBD1. Germline lookup yields CDR1 LNHDA and CDR2 SQIVND (reference sequence). V was pared by 5 bases and J by 4 bases, with 10 bases of the junction left unmatched. The CDR3 contains 16 residues.